Following are 25 T cell receptor beta chains from one sample sequenced in a study of identical twins. One entry per CDR3 protein results from TCRdb running MiXCR on the 5' RACE reads. The top ten clones hold 1.5% to 2% of a sample with about 890,000 distinct CDR3 sequences, 12% of them seen once. These records were also assigned to another study, of yellow fever vaccine responses in identical twins.

Material for sequencing was PBMCs. The receptors come from a woman aged 18-29 years in good health.

This clonotype came up a few times. J is TRBJ2-7 and V is TRBV7-2; D gene ambiguous. Trimming shortened V by 3 bases and J by 4 bases, and 13 bases separated the two germline ends. The CDR3 extends over 14 amino acids. Germline CDR1 is SGHTA and CDR2 is FQGNSA. CDR3 nucleotides: TGTGCCAGCAGCTTCGGCACCGTCGTTTACGAGCAGTACTTC. Translation gives CASSFGTVVYEQYF.

J is TRBJ2-1 and V is TRBV11-2; TRBD2 aligns across 11 bases. V lost 4 bases, J lost 3 bases, and 8 bases stayed unmatched. This CDR3 has 17 amino acids. Germline values: CDR1 SGHAT, CDR2 FQNNGV. The chain's CDR3 is CASSSRIGTSGYNEQFF. The CDR3 nucleotides are TGTGCCAGCAGCTCTAGGATAGGGACTAGCGGCTACAATGAGCAGTTCTTC. The complete variable domain, with remaining parts taken from reference TRBV11-2 and TRBJ2-1, reads EAGVAQSPRYKIIEKRQSVAFWCNPISGHATLYWYQQILGQGPKLLIQFQNNGVVDDSQLPKDRFSAERLKGVDSTLKIQPAKLEDSAVYLCASSSRIGTSGYNEQFFGPGTRLTVL.

This clonotype was counted many times. The chain is built from TRBV10-2 and TRBJ2-3, with 11 bases lining up with TRBD2. This CDR3 spans 16 amino acids. After removal of 4 bases from V and 2 bases from J, the junction contained 5 bases not matched to a gene. Germline loops: CDR1 WSHSY, CDR2 SAAADI. This CDR3 reads CASSGASGGFTDTQYF. In nucleotides, the CDR3 is TGCGCCAGCAGTGGGGCTAGCGGGGGGTTCACAGATACGCAGTATTTT.

This clonotype has a handful of counts. The chain joins TRBV19 to TRBJ2-3, with TRBD1 matching 7 bases. The trim removed 7 bases at V and 0 bases at J, leaving 4 bases unmatched. The CDR3 sequence is 14 residues long. The V gene's germline CDR1 is LNHDA and CDR2 SQIVND (reference sequence). CDR3 nucleotides: TGTGCCAGTACCAAGGACAGGAGCACAGATACGCAGTATTTT. Its translation is CASTKDRSTDTQYF.

The chain links TRBV29-1 to TRBJ1-1; no clear D gene. The CDR3 spans 14 residues. The germline V gene encodes CDR1 SQVTM and CDR2 ANQGSEA. Between the trimmed V and J ends, which lost 1 base and 3 bases, there was a span of 12 bases. The CDR3 here is CSVEGHGHHTEAFF. The CDR3 nucleotides read TGCAGCGTTGAAGGGCATGGGCATCACACTGAAGCTTTCTTT. The whole variable domain, remainder taken from reference TRBV29-1 and TRBJ1-1, is SAVISQKPSRDICQRGTSLTIQCQVDSQVTMMFWYRQQPGQSLTLIATANQGSEATYESGFVIDKFPISRPNLTFSTLTVSNMSPEDSSIYLCSVEGHGHHTEAFFGQGTRLTVV.

This clonotype showed up many times. CDR3 DNA: TGTGCCAGCAGTTTGGGACTTTCCTACGAGCAGTACGTC. This sequence encodes CASSLGLSYEQYV. The V and J genes are TRBV12-3 or TRBV12-4 and TRBJ2-7; weak D call: TRBD2 (6 bases). The V gene lost 3 bases and the J gene lost 1 base, with 7 bases spanning the gap. The CDR3 spans 13 residues.

This clonotype was observed a handful of times. The rearrangement uses TRBV6-2 or TRBV6-3 and TRBJ2-6, with D tentatively TRBD2 (6 bases). Germline assignment: CDR1 MNHEY and CDR2 SVGEGT. The CDR3 has 17 amino acids. V was clipped by 6 bases and J by 0 bases, with 15 bases between them. This CDR3 reads CASRWGLTSSGANVLTF. The CDR3 DNA sequence: TGTGCCAGCAGATGGGGACTCACTAGCTCTGGGGCCAACGTCCTGACTTTC.

This clonotype was found a few times. CDR3 in amino acids: CASSPNRGPGNTIYF. CDR3 nucleotides: TGTGCCAGCAGCCCAAACAGGGGGCCTGGAAACACCATATATTTT. The V call is TRBV7-6, the J call TRBJ1-3; 9 nucleotides align to TRBD1. J was trimmed by 2 bases and V by 5 bases; bases with no gene match: 4. Germline V gives CDR1 SGHVS, CDR2 FNYEAQ. CDR3 length: 15 residues.

The gene calls are TRBV10-1 and TRBJ2-3; TRBD1 or TRBD2 may be the D gene (5 bases each). The CDR3 runs to 14 residues. The V and J ends lost 6 bases and 8 bases respectively, with 18 bases between them. The germline CDR1 and CDR2 sequences are WNHNN and SYGVQD (reference sequence). Here the CDR3 DNA reads TGCGCCAGCAGCCGGGACCTCACCCAGGGTACGCAGTATTTT. Protein product: CASSRDLTQGTQYF.

The J gene is TRBJ2-7, the V gene TRBV28; 7 positions agree with TRBD1. CDR1 and CDR2 from the germline V gene are MDHEN and SYDVKM. Trimming cost V 5 bases and J 0 bases; bases outside gene matches: 13. CDR3 length: 17 residues. The CDR3 nucleotides read TGTGCCAGCAGTCGTCCGGGACAGAGACCCTCCTCCTACGAGCAGTACGTC. Encoded protein: CASSRPGQRPSSYEQYV.

Ten or more counts support this clonotype. The chain couples TRBV12-3 or TRBV12-4 to TRBJ2-2, with TRBD2 matching 7 bases. This CDR3 comprises 15 residues. Losses at the gene ends were 7 bases for V and 1 base for J; bases not matched to a gene: 6. The CDR3 region has the DNA TGTGCCAGCACCCGAGCGGGAAAGAACACCGGGGAGCTGTTTTTT. Translation: CASTRAGKNTGELFF.

The chain recombines TRBV5-1 with TRBJ2-1, with D unresolved. Germline CDR1 is SGHRS and CDR2 is YFSETQ. This CDR3 spans 15 amino acids. The V end lost 0 bases, the J end lost 4 bases, and 11 bases lay between the germline ends. The CDR3 DNA sequence: TGCGCCAGCAGCTTGGAGACGCTGCCGTACAATGAGCAGTTCTTC. Translated, it gives CASSLETLPYNEQFF. Looking up the rest from reference TRBV5-1 and TRBJ2-1 gives the full variable domain: KAGVTQTPRYLIKTRGQQVTLSCSPISGHRSVSWYQQTPGQGLQFLFEYFSETQRNKGNFPGRFSGRQFSNSRSEMNVSTLELGDSALYLCASSLETLPYNEQFFGPGTRLTVL.

This clonotype was recorded a few times. The chain couples TRBV3-1 to TRBJ1-2; unclear D gene. CDR1 and CDR2 from the germline V gene are LGHDT and YNNKEL (reference sequence). The CDR3 contains 14 residues. V gave up 3 bases and J gave up 8 bases, with 16 bases separating them. The CDR3 is CASSQFGVSSGYTF. The CDR3, as DNA: TGTGCCAGCAGCCAGTTTGGAGTTTCGAGCGGCTACACCTTC. Drawing the rest from reference TRBV3-1 and TRBJ1-2, the complete variable domain is DTAVSQTPKYLVTQMGNDKSIKCEQNLGHDTMYWYKQDSKKFLKIMFSYNNKELIINETVPNRFSPKSPDKAHLNLHINSLELGDSAVYFCASSQFGVSSGYTFGSGTRLTVV.

This clonotype was observed a handful of times. The rearrangement links TRBV12-5 to TRBJ2-1, with D possibly matching TRBD1 (6 bases). CDR1 and CDR2 (germline): LGHNT, FRNRAP. The CDR3 is 12 amino acids. The ends were cut back, 6 bases at V and 8 bases at J, with 11 bases in the middle. The CDR3 spells CASGIRGYEQFF. In DNA form, the CDR3 reads TGTGCTAGTGGGATCAGGGGCTATGAGCAGTTCTTC.

V usage is TRBV9 and J usage is TRBJ2-1; maybe TRBD2 (5 bases). Germline lookup yields CDR1 SGDLS and CDR2 YYNGEE. This CDR3 has 14 residues. Trimming took off 3 bases at V and 4 bases at J, with 11 bases between the two ends. CDR3 coding DNA: TGTGCCAGCAGCGGGAAGAGAGGGTACAATGAGCAGTTCTTC. Protein sequence: CASSGKRGYNEQFF.

This sequence joins TRBV11-3 and TRBJ1-6; 7 bases line up with TRBD1. V shed 5 bases and J 10 bases; nucleotides not matched to a gene: 14. Per the germline V gene, CDR1 is SGHNT and CDR2 is YENEEA. The CDR3 has 16 residues. The CDR3, as DNA: TGTGCCAGCAGCAAACGACTAGGAGGGGGCAGATCACCCCTCCACTTT. Translating gives CASSKRLGGGRSPLHF.

The CDR3: CASSQDERVTEPQHF. CDR3 nucleotide sequence: TGTGCCAGCAGCCAAGATGAGCGGGTAACGGAGCCCCAGCATTTT. The J gene is TRBJ1-5, the V gene TRBV3-1; D unresolved. CDR1 is LGHDT and CDR2 is YNNKEL in the germline V gene (reference sequence). The V end was cut by 0 bases, the J end by 8 bases, with 14 bases between. The CDR3 extends over 15 amino acids. Filled out from reference TRBV3-1 and TRBJ1-5, the complete variable domain reads DTAVSQTPKYLVTQMGNDKSIKCEQNLGHDTMYWYKQDSKKFLKIMFSYNNKELIINETVPNRFSPKSPDKAHLNLHINSLELGDSAVYFCASSQDERVTEPQHFGDGTRLSIL.

This clonotype was recorded many times. The chain employs TRBV5-1 and TRBJ1-2; 10 positions agree with TRBD1. Per germline, CDR1 SGHRS and CDR2 YFSETQ. After removal of 0 bases from V and 4 bases from J, the junction contained 0 bases not matched to a gene. There are 14 residues in the CDR3. CDR3 in amino acids: CASSLGTGGYGYTF. The CDR3 DNA is TGCGCCAGCAGCTTGGGGACAGGGGGCTATGGCTACACCTTC.

The chain combines TRBV20-1 with TRBJ1-1, with no clear D. V dropped 2 bases and J dropped 8 bases, with 9 bases sitting between them. Germline assignment: CDR1 DFQATT and CDR2 SNEGSKA (reference sequence). The CDR3 extends over 11 amino acids. CDR3 coding DNA: TGCAGTGCTAGAACTCTGAACGAAGCTTTCTTT. This codes for CSARTLNEAFF.

This chain joins TRBV7-3 and TRBJ2-1; D may correspond to TRBD1 or TRBD2 (5 bases each). CDR1 and CDR2 from the germline V gene are SGHTA and FQGTGA. V dropped 3 bases and J dropped 7 bases, with 16 bases sitting between them. The CDR3 length is 15 residues. The CDR3 loop is CASSFRPSEGNEQFF. CDR3 nucleotides: TGTGCCAGCAGCTTTAGGCCATCCGAGGGGAATGAGCAGTTCTTC. Full variable domain (remainder filled in from reference TRBV7-3 and TRBJ2-1): GAGVSQTPSNKVTEKGKYVELRCDPISGHTALYWYRQSLGQGPEFLIYFQGTGAADDSGLPNDRFFAVRPEGSVSTLKIQRTERGDSAVYLCASSFRPSEGNEQFFGPGTRLTVL.

The chain joins TRBV20-1 to TRBJ2-5, with TRBD1 matching 8 bases. Trimming at V came to 3 bases and at J to 0 bases, leaving 9 bases not matched to a gene. Looked up from germline, CDR1 is DFQATT and CDR2 is SNEGSKA (reference sequence). The CDR3 covers 16 residues. The CDR3 DNA sequence: TGCAGTGCTAGCGGTCAGGGGGCCCCGTACCAAGAGACCCAGTACTTC. Protein: CSASGQGAPYQETQYF.

There are a few counts of this clonotype. The CDR3 reads CASSLVGQFGNNNEQFF. The CDR3 DNA is TGTGCCAGCAGTTTAGTCGGACAGTTCGGGAACAACAATGAGCAGTTCTTC. This chain connects TRBV28 to TRBJ2-1; D might be TRBD1 (6 bases). Germline V gene sequence: CDR1 MDHEN, CDR2 SYDVKM. Trimming left V 2 bases short and J 5 bases short, with 19 bases between. The CDR3 contains 17 residues.

There are many counts of this clonotype. The chain recombines TRBV2 with TRBJ1-2, with a possible D match to TRBD1 (5 bases). V was clipped by 6 bases and J by 8 bases, with 16 bases between them. CDR3 length equals 13 residues. Per germline, CDR1 SNHLY and CDR2 FYNNEI. In DNA, the CDR3 is TGTGCCAGCAGGCGCAGGAGGGGACGCGGCTACACCTTC. This encodes CASRRRRGRGYTF.

This clonotype was observed a handful of times. The chain uses TRBV25-1 and TRBJ1-5; the D is unclear. The CDR3 covers 14 residues. Trimming removed 2 bases at V and 7 bases at J, with 12 bases between. Germline CDR1 MGHDK, CDR2 SYGVNS. The CDR3 spells CASSEPQSVQPQHF. For the CDR3, the DNA is TGTGCCAGCAGTGAACCCCAAAGTGTCCAGCCCCAGCATTTT.

The V and J genes are TRBV3-1 and TRBJ2-7; 7 positions match TRBD1. Trimming at V came to 4 bases and at J to 3 bases, leaving 6 bases not matched to a gene. The CDR3 extends over 14 amino acids. From germline, CDR1 is LGHDT and CDR2 YNNKEL (reference sequence). The CDR3, as DNA: TGTGCCAGCAGCCCCGGGACAGCTATCTACGAGCAGTACTTC. Protein sequence: CASSPGTAIYEQYF.